The T cell receptor beta chain described here comes from a study of cytomegalovirus exposure and HLA in healthy donors. Study context: As an earlier analysis found, 150 million to 200 million T cells yielded 90 million to 140 million unique TCR beta sequences. General study findings and limits: Diagnosis of cytomegalovirus status made by the classifier reportedly showed high specificity and sensitivity. In a later analysis, V- and J-gene trimming of beta chains associated with a DCLRE1C missense variant, replicated independently. Usually a TCR sequence was rare, but some public TCRs were found in many donors.

For this clone: Its antigen remains unknown.

The length of the CDR3 is 15 residues. Germline-derived CDR1 and CDR2 are SGHAT and FQNNGV. Trimming cost V 4 bases and J 2 bases, with 14 bases left between them. The PCR ran on 60 Vbeta and 13 Jbeta primers. The data were produced by immunoSEQ multiplex PCR, yet TCRdb's version contains in-frame clones alone and is incomplete. This sample has some 190,000 clones, with approximately 86% found just once. This receptor was identified in a woman under 40 in good health and CMV-seronegative. This chain links TRBV11-2 with TRBJ1-1, with D possibly TRBD1 on 6 matching bases. The sample taken for sequencing was PBMCs. In DNA form, the CDR3 reads TGTGCCAGCAGCTCGTATTACAGGGCCAACACTGAAGCTTTCTTT. It codes for CASSSYYRANTEAFF.